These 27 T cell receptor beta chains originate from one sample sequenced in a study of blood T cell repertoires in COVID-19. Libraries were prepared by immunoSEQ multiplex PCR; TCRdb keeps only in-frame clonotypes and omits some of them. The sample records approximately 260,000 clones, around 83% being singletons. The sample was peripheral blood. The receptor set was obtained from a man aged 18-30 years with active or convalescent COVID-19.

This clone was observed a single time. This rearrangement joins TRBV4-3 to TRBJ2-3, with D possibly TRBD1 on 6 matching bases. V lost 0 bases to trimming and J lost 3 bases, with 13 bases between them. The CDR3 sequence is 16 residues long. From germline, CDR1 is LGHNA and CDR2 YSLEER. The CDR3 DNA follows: TGCGCCAGCAGCCAAGAGGGCACAGGGATAACAGATACGCAGTATTTT. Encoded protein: CASSQEGTGITDTQYF.

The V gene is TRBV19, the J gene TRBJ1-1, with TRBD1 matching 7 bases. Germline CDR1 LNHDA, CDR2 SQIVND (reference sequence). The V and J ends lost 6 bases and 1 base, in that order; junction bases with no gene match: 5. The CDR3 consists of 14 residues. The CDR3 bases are TGTGCCAGTAGCCTCAGGGGGAGGAACACTGAAGCTTTCTTT. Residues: CASSLRGRNTEAFF. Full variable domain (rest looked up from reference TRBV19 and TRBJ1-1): DGGITQSPKYLFRKEGQNVTLSCEQNLNHDAMYWYRQDPGQGLRLIYYSQIVNDFQKGDIAEGYSVSREKKESFPLTVTSAQKNPTAFYLCASSLRGRNTEAFFGQGTRLTVV.

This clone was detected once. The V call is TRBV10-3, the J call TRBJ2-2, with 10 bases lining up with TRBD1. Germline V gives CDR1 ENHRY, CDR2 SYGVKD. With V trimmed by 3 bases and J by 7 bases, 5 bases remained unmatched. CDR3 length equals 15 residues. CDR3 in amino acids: CAISERQGADGELFF. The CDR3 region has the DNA TGTGCCATCAGTGAAAGACAGGGGGCTGACGGGGAGCTGTTTTTT.

The CDR3 loop reads CATELAGGPGEQFF. The CDR3 DNA reads TGTGCCACAGAACTAGCGGGGGGGCCGGGTGAGCAGTTCTTC. The chain couples TRBV6-5 to TRBJ2-1; 13 positions match TRBD2. Germline V gene sequence: CDR1 MNHEY, CDR2 SVGAGI. This CDR3 is built from 14 residues. V gave up 10 bases and J gave up 9 bases; unmatched junction bases: 9.

The CDR3 sequence: CASSVVPDGTRFTDTQYF. The CDR3 DNA follows: TGTGCCAGCAGCGTAGTACCCGACGGGACTAGATTCACAGATACGCAGTATTTT. This sequence joins TRBV9 and TRBJ2-3; 8 nucleotides agree with TRBD2. The CDR3 is 18 amino acids. Germline values: CDR1 SGDLS, CDR2 YYNGEE. V shed 0 bases and J 2 bases; nucleotides not matched to a gene: 11.

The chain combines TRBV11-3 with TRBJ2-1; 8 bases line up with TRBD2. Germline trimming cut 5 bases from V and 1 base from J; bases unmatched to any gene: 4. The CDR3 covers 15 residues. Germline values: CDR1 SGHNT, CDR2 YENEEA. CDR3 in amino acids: CASSLTSDSYNEQFF. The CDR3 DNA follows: TGTGCCAGCAGCCTGACTAGCGATTCCTACAATGAGCAGTTCTTC.

In DNA form, the CDR3 reads TGTGCCAGCAGTGATAGGGAGACTAGCACGGGTGAGCAGTTCTTC. This codes for CASSDRETSTGEQFF. The V and J genes are TRBV2 and TRBJ2-1; 7 bases agree with TRBD2. The CDR3 loop spans 15 amino acids. Per the germline V gene, CDR1 is SNHLY and CDR2 is FYNNEI. V gave up 3 bases and J gave up 9 bases; unmatched junction bases: 11.

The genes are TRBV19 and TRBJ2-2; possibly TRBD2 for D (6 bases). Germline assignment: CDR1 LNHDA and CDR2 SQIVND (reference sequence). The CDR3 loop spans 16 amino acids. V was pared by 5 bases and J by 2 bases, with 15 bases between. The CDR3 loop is CASSSVGLRNTGELFF. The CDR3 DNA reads TGTGCCAGTAGTTCCGTGGGACTTCGAAACACCGGGGAGCTGTTTTTT.

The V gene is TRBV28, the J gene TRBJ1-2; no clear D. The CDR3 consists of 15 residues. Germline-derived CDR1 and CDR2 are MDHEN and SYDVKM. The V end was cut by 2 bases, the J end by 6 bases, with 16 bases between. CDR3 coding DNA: TGTGCCAGCAGTTTAGTAGGCAGGTGGGAGGATGGCTACACCTTC. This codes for CASSLVGRWEDGYTF.

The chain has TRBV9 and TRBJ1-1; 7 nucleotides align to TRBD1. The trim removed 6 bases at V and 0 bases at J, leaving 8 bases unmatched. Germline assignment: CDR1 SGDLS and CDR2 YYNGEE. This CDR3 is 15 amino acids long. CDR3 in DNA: TGTGCCAGCACCCAGGGGGGTATCATGAACACTGAAGCTTTCTTT. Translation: CASTQGGIMNTEAFF.

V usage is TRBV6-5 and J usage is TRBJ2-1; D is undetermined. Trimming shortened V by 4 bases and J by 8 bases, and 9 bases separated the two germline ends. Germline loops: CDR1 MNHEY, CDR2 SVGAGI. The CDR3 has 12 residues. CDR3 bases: TGTGCCAGCAGTTCCCGTAGAGATGAGCAGTTCTTC. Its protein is CASSSRRDEQFF.

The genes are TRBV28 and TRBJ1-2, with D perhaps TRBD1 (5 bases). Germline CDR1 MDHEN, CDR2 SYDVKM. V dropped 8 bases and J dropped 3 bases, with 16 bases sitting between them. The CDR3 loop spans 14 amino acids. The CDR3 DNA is TGTGCCAGCCCTGAAGGGGAAGGGGACTATGGCTACACCTTC. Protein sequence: CASPEGEGDYGYTF.

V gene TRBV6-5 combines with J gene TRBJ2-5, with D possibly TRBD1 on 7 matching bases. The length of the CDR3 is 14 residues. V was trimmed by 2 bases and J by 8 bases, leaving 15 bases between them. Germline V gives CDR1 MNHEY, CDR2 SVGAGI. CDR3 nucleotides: TGTGCCAGCAGTTACCAGGGGGGCCACTCTACCCAGTACTTC. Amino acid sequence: CASSYQGGHSTQYF.

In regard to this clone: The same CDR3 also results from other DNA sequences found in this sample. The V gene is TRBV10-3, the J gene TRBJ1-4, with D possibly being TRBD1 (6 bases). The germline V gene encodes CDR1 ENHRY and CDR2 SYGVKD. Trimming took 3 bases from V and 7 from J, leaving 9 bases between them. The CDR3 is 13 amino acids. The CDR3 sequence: CAISEGGSEKLFF. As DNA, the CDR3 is TGTGCCATCAGTGAAGGGGGAAGTGAAAAACTGTTTTTT.

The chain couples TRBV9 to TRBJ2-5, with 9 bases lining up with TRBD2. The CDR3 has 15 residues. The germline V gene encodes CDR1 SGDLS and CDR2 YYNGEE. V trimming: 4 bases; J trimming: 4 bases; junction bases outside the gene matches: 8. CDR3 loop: CASSPRGTSRETQYF. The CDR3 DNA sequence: TGTGCCAGCAGCCCCCGTGGGACTAGCAGAGAGACCCAGTACTTC.

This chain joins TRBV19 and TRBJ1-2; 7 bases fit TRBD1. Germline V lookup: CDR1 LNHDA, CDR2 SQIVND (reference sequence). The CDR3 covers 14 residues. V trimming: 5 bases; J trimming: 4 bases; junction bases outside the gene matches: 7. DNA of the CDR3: TGTGCCAGTAGTTCGGACAGGTGGACCTATGGCTACACCTTC. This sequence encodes CASSSDRWTYGYTF.

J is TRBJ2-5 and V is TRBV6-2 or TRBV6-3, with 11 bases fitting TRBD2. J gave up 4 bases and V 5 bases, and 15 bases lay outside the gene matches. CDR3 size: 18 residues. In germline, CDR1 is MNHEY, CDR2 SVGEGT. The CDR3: CASSPLLSGTSGRETQYF. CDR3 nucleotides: TGTGCCAGCAGTCCACTACTCTCTGGGACTAGCGGCCGAGAGACCCAGTACTTC.

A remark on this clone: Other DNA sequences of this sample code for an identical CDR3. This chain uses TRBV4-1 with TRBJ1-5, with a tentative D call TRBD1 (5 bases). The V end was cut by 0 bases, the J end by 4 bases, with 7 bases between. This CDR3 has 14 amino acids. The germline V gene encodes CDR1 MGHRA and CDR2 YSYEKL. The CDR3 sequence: CASSQESGNQPQHF. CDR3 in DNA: TGCGCCAGCAGCCAAGAATCAGGGAATCAGCCCCAGCATTTT.

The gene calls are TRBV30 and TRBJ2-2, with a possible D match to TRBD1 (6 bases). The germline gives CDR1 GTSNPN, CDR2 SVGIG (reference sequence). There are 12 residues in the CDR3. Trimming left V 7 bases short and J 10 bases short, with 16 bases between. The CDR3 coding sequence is TGTGCCTCAGACCGGGACAAGAAGGAGCTGTTTTTT. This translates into CASDRDKKELFF. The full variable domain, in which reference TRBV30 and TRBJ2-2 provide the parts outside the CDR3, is SQTIHQWPATLVQPVGSPLSLECTVEGTSNPNLYWYRQAAGRGLQLLFYSVGIGQISSEVPQNLSASRPQDRQFILSSKKLLLSDSGFYLCASDRDKKELFFGEGSRLTVL.

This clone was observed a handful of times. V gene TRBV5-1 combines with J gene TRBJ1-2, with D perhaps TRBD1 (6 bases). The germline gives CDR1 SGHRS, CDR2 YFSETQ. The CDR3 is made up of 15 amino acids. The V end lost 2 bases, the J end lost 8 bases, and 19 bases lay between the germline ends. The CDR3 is CASSLQAGAIKGYTF. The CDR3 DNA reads TGCGCCAGCAGCTTACAAGCAGGGGCTATAAAGGGCTACACCTTC. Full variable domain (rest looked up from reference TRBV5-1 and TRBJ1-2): KAGVTQTPRYLIKTRGQQVTLSCSPISGHRSVSWYQQTPGQGLQFLFEYFSETQRNKGNFPGRFSGRQFSNSRSEMNVSTLELGDSALYLCASSLQAGAIKGYTFGSGTRLTVV.

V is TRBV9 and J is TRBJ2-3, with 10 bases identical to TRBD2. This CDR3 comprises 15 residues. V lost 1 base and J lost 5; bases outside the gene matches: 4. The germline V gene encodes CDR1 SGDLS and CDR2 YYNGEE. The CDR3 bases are TGTGCCAGCAGCGTACGGGTAGCGGGAGGAGATACGCAGTATTTT. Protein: CASSVRVAGGDTQYF.

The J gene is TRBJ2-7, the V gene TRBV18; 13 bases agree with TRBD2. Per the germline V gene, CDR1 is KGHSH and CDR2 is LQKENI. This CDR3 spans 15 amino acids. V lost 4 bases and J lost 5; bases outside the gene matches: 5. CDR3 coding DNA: TGTGCCAGCTCACAGGGACTAGCGGGACTTCACGAGCAGTACTTC. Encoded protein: CASSQGLAGLHEQYF.

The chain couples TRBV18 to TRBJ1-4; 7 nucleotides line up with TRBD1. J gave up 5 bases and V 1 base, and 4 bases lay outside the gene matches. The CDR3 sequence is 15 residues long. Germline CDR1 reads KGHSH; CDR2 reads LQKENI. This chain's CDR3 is CASSPQGAVNEKLFF. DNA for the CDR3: TGTGCCAGCTCACCACAGGGGGCGGTGAATGAAAAACTGTTTTTT.

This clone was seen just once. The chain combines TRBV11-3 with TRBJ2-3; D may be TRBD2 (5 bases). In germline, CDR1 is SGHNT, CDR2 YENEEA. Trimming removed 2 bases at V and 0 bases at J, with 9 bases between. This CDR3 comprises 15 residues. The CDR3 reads CASSLYGGSTDTQYF. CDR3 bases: TGTGCCAGCAGCTTATATGGCGGGAGCACAGATACGCAGTATTTT.

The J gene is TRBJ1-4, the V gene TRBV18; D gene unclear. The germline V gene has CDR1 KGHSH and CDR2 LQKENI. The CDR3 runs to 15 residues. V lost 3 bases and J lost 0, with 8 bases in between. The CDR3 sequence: CASSPVRATNEKLFF. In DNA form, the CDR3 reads TGTGCCAGCTCACCCGTCCGGGCAACTAATGAAAAACTGTTTTTT. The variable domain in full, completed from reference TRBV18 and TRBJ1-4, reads NAGVMQNPRHLVRRRGQEARLRCSPMKGHSHVYWYRQLPEEGLKFMVYLQKENIIDESGMPKERFSAEFPKEGPSILRIQQVVRGDSAAYFCASSPVRATNEKLFFGSGTQLSVL.

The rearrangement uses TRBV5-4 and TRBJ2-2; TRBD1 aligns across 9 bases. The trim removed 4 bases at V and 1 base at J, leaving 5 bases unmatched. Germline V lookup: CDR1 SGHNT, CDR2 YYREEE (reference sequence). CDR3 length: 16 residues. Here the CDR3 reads CASSLGTGRNTGELFF. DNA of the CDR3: TGTGCCAGCAGCCTAGGGACAGGGAGGAACACCGGGGAGCTGTTTTTT.

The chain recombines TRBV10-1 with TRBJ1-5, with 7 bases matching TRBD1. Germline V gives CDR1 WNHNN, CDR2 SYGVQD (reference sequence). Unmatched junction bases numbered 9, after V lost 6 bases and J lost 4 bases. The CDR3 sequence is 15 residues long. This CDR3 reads CASRSHRGLNQPQHF. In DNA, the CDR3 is TGCGCCAGCAGATCACATAGGGGGCTGAATCAGCCCCAGCATTTT.